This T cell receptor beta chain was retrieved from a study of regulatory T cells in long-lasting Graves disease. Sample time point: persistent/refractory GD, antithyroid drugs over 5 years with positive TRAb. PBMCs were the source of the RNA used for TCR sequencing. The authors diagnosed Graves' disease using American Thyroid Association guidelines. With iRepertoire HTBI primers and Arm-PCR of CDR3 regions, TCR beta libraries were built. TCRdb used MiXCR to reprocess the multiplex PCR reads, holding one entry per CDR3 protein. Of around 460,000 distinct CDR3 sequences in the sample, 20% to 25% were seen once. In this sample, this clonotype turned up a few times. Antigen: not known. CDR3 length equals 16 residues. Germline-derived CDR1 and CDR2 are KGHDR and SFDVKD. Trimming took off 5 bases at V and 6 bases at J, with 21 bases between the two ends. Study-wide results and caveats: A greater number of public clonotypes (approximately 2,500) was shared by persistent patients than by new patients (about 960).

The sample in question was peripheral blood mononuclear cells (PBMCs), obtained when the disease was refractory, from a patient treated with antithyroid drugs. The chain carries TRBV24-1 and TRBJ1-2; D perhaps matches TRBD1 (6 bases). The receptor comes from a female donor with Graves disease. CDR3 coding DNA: TGTGCCACCAGTGGAAGTTGGGTCAGGGGAGAGGATGGCTACACCTTC. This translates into CATSGSWVRGEDGYTF.